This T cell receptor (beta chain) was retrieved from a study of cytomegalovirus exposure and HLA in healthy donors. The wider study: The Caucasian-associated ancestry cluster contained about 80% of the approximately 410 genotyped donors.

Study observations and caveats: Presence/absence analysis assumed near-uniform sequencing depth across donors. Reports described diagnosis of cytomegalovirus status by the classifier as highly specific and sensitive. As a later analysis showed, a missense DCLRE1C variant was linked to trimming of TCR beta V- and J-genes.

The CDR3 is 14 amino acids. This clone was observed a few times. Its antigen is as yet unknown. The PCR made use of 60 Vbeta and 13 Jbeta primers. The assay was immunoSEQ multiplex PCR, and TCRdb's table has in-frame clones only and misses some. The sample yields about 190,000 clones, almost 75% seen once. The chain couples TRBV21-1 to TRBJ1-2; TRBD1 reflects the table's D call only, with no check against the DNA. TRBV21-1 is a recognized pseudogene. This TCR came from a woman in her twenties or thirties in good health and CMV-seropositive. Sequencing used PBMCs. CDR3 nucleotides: TGTGCCAGCAGCCCCGACAGGGGCTGCTATGGCTACACCTTC. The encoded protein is CASSPDRGCYGYTF.